This T cell receptor (beta chain) was retrieved from a study of shared clonotypes between healthy human individuals (dated by TCRdb to 2019 to 2021). Regarding the research as a whole: Two women and three men aged 18 to 49 years were included in the cohort. For each donor, CD4 naive and CD4 memory were each given three plates, CD8 naive was given two plates, and CD8 memory was given one plate. To estimate repertoire size and how much clonotype sharing occurs between individuals, the study deeply sequenced the blood TCR repertoires of five healthy adults. To increase sequencing depth and limit assay-specific biases, different laboratories used diverse techniques to prepare libraries and sequence TCR repertoires. Each donor's leukapheresis produced roughly between roughly 0.85 and 10 billion PBMCs.

The paper as a whole reports these results and caveats: Sampling was restricted to blood, and TCR repertoires in tissues likely differ from the TCR repertoires found in blood. The small number of donors limited the genetic and exposure-history diversity represented. Naive subsets generally had larger estimated clonotype richness than memory subsets did. Even with the large sequencing depth, rarefaction of the sorted-subset datasets indicated that sequencing was incomplete. Clonotypes shared by all four sorted-subset donors showed higher generation probabilities than non-shared clonotypes. Sharing across a few donors was observed for roughly 5% of naive CD4, under 4% of naive CD8, 2% to 2.5% of memory CD4, and less than 0.45% of memory CD8 clonotypes. Pairwise subsampling led to the expectation that sequencing depth would affect the degree of clonotype sharing among donors.

TCR CDR3 regions were amplified from genomic DNA by multiplex PCR using the deep immunoSEQ assay. Extracted genomic DNA from each cell subset was spread evenly across all wells of several immunoSEQ 96-well plates, with each plate serving as a replicate. Each replicate PCR for sorted subsets received about 200 ng genomic DNA, equal to around 32,000 T cell genomes. The purified libraries were quantified using a Qubit 3.0 fluorometer, sized with a Bioanalyzer 2100, and then quantified again using the KAPA Library Quantification kit. Each immunoSEQ 96-well plate was sequenced on its own single-read 150-cycle Illumina NextSeq 550 flow cell. Processing in the source paper ran as follows. Because the immunoSEQ output held only junctional sequences and lacked quality scores, the filtering could not match the filtering applied to full-length reads. To assign V/J genes and CDR3, sequences were annotated against IMGT germline references using PyIR, a Python wrapper for IgBLAST v1.9. Any read was removed if the V/J assignment was weak (E-value above 1e-6), the CDR3 was missing, or the read contained stop codons, out-of-frame junctions, or ambiguous translated residues. V3J clonotypes were defined as sequences sharing the same inferred V gene, J gene, and CDR3 amino acid sequence. To compute the percentage overlap between repertoires, the number of shared unique clonotypes was divided by the size of the smaller repertoire. Repertoire richness was assessed with RTK rarefaction, the Chao1 estimator, and Recon v2.1 estimates of unobserved clonotypes. Generation probabilities were computed with OLGA for all TCRbeta clonotypes obtained by the gDNA method from a handful of donors. Sourced from immuneACCESS, this table was stored by TCRdb with only in-frame sequences that have V and J called. A share of the clones is absent; for the studies checked, an unresolved V gene accounts for under half, and the remainder has no known explanation. For V, J and clone size, that table is used; D and trimming come from the DNA. Present in this sample are about 680,000 clones, about 90% of which were seen just once. The ten most abundant clones make up 24% of the sample.

CDR1 and CDR2 are read off the germline V gene as SGDLS and YYNGEE. The V and J ends are trimmed by 6 bases and 2 bases, leaving 19 bases between them. Inclusive of the bounding cysteine and phenylalanine, the CDR3 is 16 residues long. This entry keeps only the CDR3 DNA: 48 bases, framed from base 1. CD8 naive samples were CD45RO-negative cells positively selected for CCR7, giving a CD45RA+CCR7+ population that excluded TemRA cells. The donors were healthy, HIV-negative adults who had no recently reported acute infections or vaccinations. Every donor was a Caucasian adult residing in Nashville, Tennessee, USA. Blood was obtained by leukapheresis, after which PBMCs were separated by Ficoll-Histopaque density gradient centrifugation and cryopreserved in liquid nitrogen vapor phase. Analytical flow cytometry was used to check the purity and quantity of every magnetically sorted T cell population. From each sorted fraction, genomic DNA was isolated and quantified by UV absorbance on a Nanodrop 2000c.

Worth noting for this clone: Its antigen remains undetermined. No base-level quality is on record; no much larger clone is a single base apart.

The TCR sequence derives from a man aged 25 to 40 in good health. The sequenced sample was naive CD8+ T cells sorted from blood. The cell subset or site label here, explained by the study, means: CD45RA+CCR7+. The chain uses TRBV9 and TRBJ2-3, with the D call perhaps TRBD1 or TRBD2, each one matching 5 bases. Here is the DNA: TGTGCCAGCAACCCCGGAGGTGGGGGACCCACAGATACGCAGTATTTT. It encodes CASNPGGGGPTDTQYF.